What follows are 30 T cell receptor beta chains derived from one specimen sequenced in a study of regulatory T cells in long-lasting Graves disease. Researchers made TCR beta libraries by using iRepertoire HTBI primers and running Arm-PCR on CDR3 regions. TCRdb re-analysed the multiplex PCR reads in MiXCR, keeping a single row per CDR3 protein. The sample yields around 230,000 distinct CDR3 sequences, around 16% seen once. Time point in this sample: newly diagnosed GD, antithyroid drugs for less than 3 months. RNA from PBMCs was the source of the TCR library. Sequencing used peripheral blood mononuclear cells (PBMCs), obtained at new diagnosis, from a patient treated with antithyroid drugs. All receptors derive from a female donor with Graves disease.

This clonotype was seen at least ten times. The chain couples TRBV9 to TRBJ1-1; D remains unclear. Germline V lookup: CDR1 SGDLS, CDR2 YYNGEE. Trimming pared 4 bases from V and 6 bases from J, leaving 16 bases between. The CDR3 spans 14 residues. The CDR3 here is CASSQDPTGPEAFF. CDR3 DNA sequence: TGTGCCAGCAGCCAGGACCCTACTGGACCTGAAGCTTTCTTT.

The V and J genes are TRBV30 and TRBJ2-7; D remains ambiguous. Trimming took off 3 bases at V and 3 bases at J, with 15 bases between the two ends. CDR1 and CDR2 from the germline V gene are GTSNPN and SVGIG (reference sequence). The CDR3 loop spans 14 amino acids. In nucleotides, the CDR3 is TGTGCCTGGAGGCCAGTAGCTGTTGGCTACGAGCAGTACTTC. Protein: CAWRPVAVGYEQYF.

V usage is TRBV12-3 or TRBV12-4 and J usage is TRBJ2-7; no firm D call. Trimming left V 4 bases short and J 8 bases short, with 18 bases between. There are 14 residues in the CDR3. The CDR3 protein is CASSSGSAQAKQYV. CDR3 coding DNA: TGTGCCAGCAGTTCAGGCTCTGCCCAAGCCAAGCAGTACGTC.

This clonotype was counted ten times or more. The genes are TRBV6-5 and TRBJ1-1; TRBD1 agrees at 10 bases. Germline V gene sequence: CDR1 MNHEY, CDR2 SVGAGI. V shed 4 bases and J 4 bases; nucleotides not matched to a gene: 12. The CDR3 contains 17 residues. The CDR3 loop is CASSLLGTGVVSTEAFF. CDR3 in DNA: TGTGCCAGCAGTTTATTAGGGACAGGGGTTGTGAGCACTGAAGCTTTCTTT.

Concerning this clonotype itself: One base separates it from a far larger clone, so it is likely a read error. The rearrangement links TRBV11-2 to TRBJ2-1; D unresolved. The CDR3 has 15 amino acids. Germline values: CDR1 SGHAT, CDR2 FQNNGV. CDR3 sequence reads: CASSIEGGIYNEQFF. The CDR3 nucleotides are TGTGCCAGCAGCATAGAAGGCGGAATATACAATGAGCAGTTCTTC.

This clonotype came up many times. This chain joins TRBV7-9 and TRBJ2-1; D is possibly TRBD2 (6 bases). Germline loops: CDR1 SEHNR, CDR2 FQNEAQ (reference sequence). This CDR3 is built from 15 residues. V was trimmed by 7 bases and J by 4 bases, leaving 17 bases between them. Here the CDR3 reads CASIPSGTGYNEQFF. DNA for the CDR3: TGTGCCAGCATCCCTTCCGGGACTGGATACAATGAGCAGTTCTTC.

This clonotype has a count of ten or more. The V gene is TRBV11-2, the J gene TRBJ2-7; TRBD2 agrees at 8 bases. Germline CDR1 reads SGHAT; CDR2 reads FQNNGV. CDR3 length: 14 amino acids. The ends lost 5 bases at V and 2 bases at J; junction bases unmatched: 5. The CDR3 DNA reads TGTGCCAGCAGCACCACACTAGCGGCCTACGAGCAGTACTTC. Translated, it gives CASSTTLAAYEQYF. The full variable domain, with the rest looked up from reference TRBV11-2 and TRBJ2-7, is EAGVAQSPRYKIIEKRQSVAFWCNPISGHATLYWYQQILGQGPKLLIQFQNNGVVDDSQLPKDRFSAERLKGVDSTLKIQPAKLEDSAVYLCASSTTLAAYEQYFGPGTRLTVT.

This clonotype was counted at least ten times. The chain is built from TRBV5-8 and TRBJ2-3; perhaps TRBD2 as D (6 bases). CDR3 length equals 14 residues. Trimming removed 4 bases at V and 2 bases at J, with 11 bases between. In germline, CDR1 is SGHTS, CDR2 YDEGEE. The CDR3 nucleotides are TGTGCCAGCAGCGCGGGACTCATCACAGATACGCAGTATTTT. The encoded protein is CASSAGLITDTQYF.

This clonotype has a handful of counts. This chain connects TRBV5-6 to TRBJ1-2; 8 bases are a match to TRBD1. V trimming: 4 bases; J trimming: 8 bases; junction bases outside the gene matches: 28. Germline CDR1 and CDR2: SGHDT and YYEEEE. The CDR3 spans 20 residues. The CDR3 spells CASSASLSIAQGAPGSGYTF. As DNA, the CDR3 is TGTGCCAGCAGCGCTTCCCTTTCCATAGCCCAGGGGGCACCCGGGAGCGGCTACACCTTC.

In its sample, this clonotype was seen a few times. The V call is TRBV24-1, the J call TRBJ2-1, with D unclear. The V and J ends lost 3 bases and 8 bases respectively, with 10 bases between them. The CDR3 loop spans 13 amino acids. CDR1 is KGHDR, CDR2 SFDVKD, per germline. CDR3 nucleotides: TGTGCCACCAGTGATCCCGGAGCCTATGAGCAGTTCTTC. Its protein is CATSDPGAYEQFF.

This clonotype was picked up many times. This chain connects TRBV19 to TRBJ1-1; D is unclear. V lost 6 bases to trimming and J lost 6 bases, with 20 bases between them. This CDR3 has 15 amino acids. Germline V gene data show CDR1 as LNHDA and CDR2 as SQIVND (reference sequence). The CDR3 protein is CASSTPTPVSSEAFF. The CDR3 coding sequence is TGTGCCAGTAGCACGCCCACTCCGGTTTCGTCTGAAGCTTTCTTT.

This clonotype was observed at least ten times. The chain is built from TRBV4-1 and TRBJ2-7, with 9 bases matching TRBD1. With V trimmed by 5 bases and J by 3 bases, 8 bases remained unmatched. This CDR3 has 15 amino acids. Germline assignment: CDR1 MGHRA and CDR2 YSYEKL. The CDR3 reads CASSSPGQGYYEQYF. Here the CDR3 DNA reads TGCGCCAGCAGCTCCCCGGGACAGGGTTACTACGAGCAGTACTTC.

Worth noting for this clonotype: Possible read error: a much larger clone is one base away. The rearrangement uses TRBV27 and TRBJ2-1; 8 nucleotides align to TRBD2. CDR1 and CDR2 (germline): MNHEY, SMNVEV (reference sequence). J lost 7 bases, V lost 5 bases, and 10 bases had no gene match. The CDR3 is 15 amino acids. The chain's CDR3 is CASSDIRAGVNEQFF. CDR3 DNA: TGTGCCAGCAGTGACATAAGAGCGGGAGTGAATGAGCAGTTCTTC.

The sample holds many counts of this clonotype. V gene TRBV20-1 combines with J gene TRBJ2-5; D gene unclear. There are 10 residues in the CDR3. CDR1 DFQATT and CDR2 SNEGSKA come from the germline V gene (reference sequence). Trimming took 6 bases from V and 5 from J, leaving 7 bases between them. The CDR3 reads CSAYLETQYF. CDR3 sequence (DNA): TGCAGTGCGTACCTGGAGACCCAGTACTTC.

This clonotype was detected ten times or more. The rearrangement uses TRBV6-2 or TRBV6-3 and TRBJ2-1; TRBD2 matches at 9 bases. V dropped 0 bases and J dropped 5; count of bases not matched to a gene: 2. The CDR3 consists of 15 residues. CDR1 MNHEY and CDR2 SVGEGT come from the germline V gene. The CDR3 coding sequence is TGTGCCAGCAGTTACTCTAGCGGGAGTCACAATGAGCAGTTCTTC. This translates into CASSYSSGSHNEQFF.

This clonotype was seen ten or more times. J is TRBJ1-5 and V is TRBV19; D is perhaps TRBD1 (6 bases). In germline, CDR1 is LNHDA, CDR2 SQIVND (reference sequence). V was shortened by 3 bases and J by 1 base, with 13 bases between the two germline ends. The CDR3 sequence is 16 residues long. The CDR3 sequence is CASSIWGRASNQPQHF. DNA for the CDR3: TGTGCCAGTAGTATCTGGGGGCGGGCGAGCAATCAGCCCCAGCATTTT.

This clonotype was detected many times. The rearrangement joins TRBV2 to TRBJ1-4; D is unresolved. This CDR3 has 11 amino acids. Germline assignment: CDR1 SNHLY and CDR2 FYNNEI. V was cut by 8 bases and J by 7 bases, with 8 bases left in between. CDR3: CASQITEKLFF. The CDR3 DNA reads as TGTGCCAGCCAGATTACTGAAAAACTGTTTTTT.

This clonotype was seen many times. The chain couples TRBV24-1 to TRBJ2-2, with 16 bases aligning to TRBD2. J gave up 4 bases and V 2 bases, and 9 bases lay outside the gene matches. CDR1 KGHDR and CDR2 SFDVKD come from the germline V gene. The CDR3 has 20 amino acids. In DNA, the CDR3 is TGTGCCACCAGTGATTCCGGGACTAGCGGGAGGGATTCTAGCACCGGGGAGCTGTTTTTT. Encoded protein: CATSDSGTSGRDSSTGELFF.

This clonotype was observed many times. The chain combines TRBV20-1 with TRBJ1-1; TRBD1 is a possible D gene (6 bases). The germline V gene encodes CDR1 DFQATT and CDR2 SNEGSKA (reference sequence). V was trimmed by 3 bases and J by 5 bases, leaving 7 bases between them. The CDR3 contains 11 residues. The CDR3 loop is CSASGQTEAFF. As DNA, the CDR3 is TGCAGTGCTAGTGGACAGACTGAAGCTTTCTTT.

At least ten counts were recorded for this clonotype. V gene TRBV20-1 combines with J gene TRBJ2-7; TRBD1 aligns across 8 bases. Germline V gene lookup returns CDR1 DFQATT and CDR2 SNEGSKA (reference sequence). This CDR3 region has 15 residues. The junction had 6 bases not matched to a gene; V was cut back by 0 bases and J by 2 bases. This CDR3 reads CSARDMGTGAYEQYF. In DNA form, the CDR3 reads TGCAGTGCTAGAGATATGGGGACAGGAGCCTACGAGCAGTACTTC.

This clonotype has ten or more counts. The V and J genes are TRBV11-1 and TRBJ2-1; D perhaps matches TRBD1 (6 bases). V shed 5 bases and J shed 7 bases, with 12 bases lying between them. CDR3 length: 13 residues. Germline CDR1 and CDR2: SGHAT and FQDESV (reference sequence). The CDR3 DNA follows: TGTGCCAGCAGCCAGGGGATGGGGAATGAGCAGTTCTTC. Protein sequence: CASSQGMGNEQFF.

Remarks on this clonotype: A far larger clone differs by one base, so this is likely a read error. The chain is built from TRBV7-8 and TRBJ1-1; D is ambiguous. The CDR3 spans 14 residues. Germline CDR1 SGHVS, CDR2 FQNEAQ. This CDR3 reads CASSLSRMNTEACF. In nucleotides, the CDR3 is TGTGCCAGCAGCTTATCGCGGATGAACACTGAAGCTTGCTTT.

This clonotype was seen at least ten times. The CDR3 is CASSPFDANTGELFF. The CDR3 DNA reads as TGTGCCAGCAGCCCCTTTGACGCGAACACCGGGGAGCTGTTTTTT. This chain connects TRBV3-1 to TRBJ2-2; D ambiguous. The V end lost 4 bases, the J end lost 0 bases, and 9 bases lay between the germline ends. CDR1 LGHDT and CDR2 YNNKEL come from the germline V gene (reference sequence). CDR3 length equals 15 residues.

In its sample, this clonotype was seen a few times. The rearrangement joins TRBV5-1 to TRBJ1-2; no definite D call. The CDR3 extends over 12 amino acids. Germline V gene data show CDR1 as SGHRS and CDR2 as YFSETQ. V shed 1 base and J shed 6 bases, with 7 bases lying between them. CDR3: CASSLLEDGYTF. The DNA for the CDR3 is TGCGCCAGCAGCTTGTTAGAAGATGGCTACACCTTC.

Ten or more counts support this clonotype. The V gene is TRBV6-1, the J gene TRBJ2-7, with TRBD1 matching 8 bases. CDR3 length equals 14 residues. CDR1 is MNHNS, CDR2 SASEGT, per germline. V was clipped by 6 bases and J by 4 bases; unmatched bases: 8. The CDR3 protein is CASSLQGGPYEQYF. CDR3 nucleotides: TGTGCCAGCAGCTTACAGGGGGGTCCGTACGAGCAGTACTTC.

This chain connects TRBV9 to TRBJ2-1; 16 bases are shared with TRBD2. Germline CDR1 and CDR2: SGDLS and YYNGEE. V shed 2 bases and J 8 bases; nucleotides not matched to a gene: 7. The CDR3 extends over 17 amino acids. In DNA, the CDR3 is TGTGCCAGCAGCGTCGGGACTAGCGGGAGGGGGTTGGATGAGCAGTTCTTC. It translates to CASSVGTSGRGLDEQFF. Using reference TRBV9 and TRBJ2-1 for the parts outside the CDR3, the full variable domain is DSGVTQTPKHLITATGQRVTLRCSPRSGDLSVYWYQQSLDQGLQFLIQYYNGEERAKGNILERFSAQQFPDLHSELNLSSLELGDSALYFCASSVGTSGRGLDEQFFGPGTRLTVL.

This clonotype showed up many times. The chain uses TRBV20-1 and TRBJ1-3; possible D gene TRBD1, 6 bases. The CDR3 covers 12 residues. V was cut by 6 bases and J by 2 bases, with 8 bases left in between. The germline CDR1 and CDR2 sequences are DFQATT and SNEGSKA (reference sequence). Written as DNA, the CDR3 is TGCAGTGCAAGGACAGCTGGAAACACCATATATTTT. This translates into CSARTAGNTIYF.

At least ten counts were recorded for this clonotype. The chain couples TRBV6-2 or TRBV6-3 to TRBJ1-2, with 8 bases that match TRBD1. The germline V gene has CDR1 MNHEY and CDR2 SVGEGT. This CDR3 contains 16 residues. Trimming at V came to 6 bases and at J to 0 bases, leaving 9 bases not matched to a gene. The CDR3 DNA reads TGTGCCAGCAGACCCGGACAGGGAAGGTCTAACTATGGCTACACCTTC. Encoded protein: CASRPGQGRSNYGYTF.

The V gene is TRBV11-2, the J gene TRBJ2-3; TRBD1 matches 9 bases. Germline V gives CDR1 SGHAT, CDR2 FQNNGV. V gave up 6 bases and J gave up 8 bases; unmatched junction bases: 12. The CDR3 runs to 15 residues. CDR3 protein: CASSPVQGAGGTQYF. CDR3 nucleotide sequence: TGTGCCAGCAGTCCAGTACAGGGGGCTGGAGGTACGCAGTATTTT. Variable domain in full (rest from reference TRBV11-2 and TRBJ2-3): EAGVAQSPRYKIIEKRQSVAFWCNPISGHATLYWYQQILGQGPKLLIQFQNNGVVDDSQLPKDRFSAERLKGVDSTLKIQPAKLEDSAVYLCASSPVQGAGGTQYFGPGTRLTVL.

This clonotype was seen repeatedly, ten times or more. The chain combines TRBV20-1 with TRBJ2-7; 10 nucleotides line up with TRBD2. CDR1 and CDR2 from the germline V gene are DFQATT and SNEGSKA (reference sequence). V was clipped by 6 bases and J by 2 bases; unmatched bases: 16. This CDR3 has 17 amino acids. The chain's CDR3 is CSAPDRRLAGSPYEQYF. The CDR3 nucleotides read TGCAGTGCACCCGACAGAAGACTAGCGGGTTCCCCCTACGAGCAGTACTTC.